A selection of T cell receptor beta chains follows, all from one sample in a study of blood T cell repertoires in COVID-19. Only in-frame clones appear in the TCRdb table, and some are missing; sequencing was by immunoSEQ multiplex PCR. The sample carries about 61,000 clones, almost 90% recorded once. Source material: peripheral blood. These TCRs come from a woman aged 50 to 60 with active or convalescent COVID-19. CDR3s include the opening cysteine and the closing phenylalanine or tryptophan. Fields, in order: V gene, clone size, D gene, J gene, CDR3 protein, CDR3 DNA. A D gene is named only where the DNA matches it firmly. Not every row has a clone size; where given, it reads once, few, many or a size class.

TRBV14,few,-,TRBJ1-6,CASSQGAQPYSPLHF,TGTGCCAGCAGCCAGGGTGCACAGCCATATTCACCCCTCCACTTT
TRBV10-3,-,TRBD2,TRBJ2-4,CAISETRLAGVENIQYF,TGTGCCATCAGTGAAACCAGACTAGCGGGGGTCGAAAACATTCAGTACTTC
TRBV6-5,-,TRBD1,TRBJ2-5,CASSRDRVIETQYF,TGTGCCAGCAGCCGGGACAGGGTCATCGAGACCCAGTACTTC
TRBV11-2,-,-,TRBJ1-2,CASSLVPGYGYTF,TGTGCCAGCAGCTTAGTTCCAGGGTATGGCTACACCTTC
TRBV29-1,-,TRBD2,TRBJ2-1,CSEYSTSGRGEQFF,TGCAGCGAATATTCGACTAGCGGGAGGGGTGAGCAGTTCTTC
TRBV30,-,-,TRBJ2-5,CAWSSDGTRETQYF,TGTGCCTGGAGTAGCGACGGTACGAGGGAGACCCAGTACTTC
TRBV2,-,-,TRBJ2-1,CASSEGGLENNEQFF,TGTGCCAGCAGTGAAGGGGGGCTCGAAAACAATGAGCAGTTCTTC
TRBV2,-,-,TRBJ2-5,CASSQTGLSGGLQETQYF,TGTGCCAGCAGTCAGACAGGATTAAGCGGAGGACTCCAAGAGACCCAGTACTTC
TRBV2,-,TRBD1,TRBJ1-5,CASSGTGHSNQPQHF,TGTGCCAGCAGTGGGACAGGACATAGCAATCAGCCCCAGCATTTT
TRBV3-1/TRBV3-2,-,-,TRBJ1-1,CASSQSGRGTEAFF,TGTGCCAGCAGCCAATCCGGAAGGGGAACTGAAGCTTTCTTT
TRBV9,-,TRBD2,TRBJ2-3,CASSVGHRGTREIDTQYF,TGTGCCAGCAGCGTAGGTCATAGAGGGACTAGAGAGATAGATACGCAGTATTTT
TRBV10-1,few,-,TRBJ2-2,CASSEPEKRELFF,TGCGCCAGCAGTGAACCGGAGAAACGGGAGCTGTTTTTT
TRBV24-1,-,TRBD2,TRBJ2-1,CATSDPGLAGVNEQFF,TGTGCCACCAGTGATCCGGGACTAGCGGGGGTTAATGAGCAGTTCTTC
TRBV11-2,-,-,TRBJ2-3,CASSRRTSEGADTQYF,TGTGCCAGCAGCCGTAGGACTAGTGAGGGGGCAGATACGCAGTATTTT
TRBV18,-,-,TRBJ2-7,CASSPEPGDGGHF,TGTGCCAGCTCACCAGAACCGGGGGACGGGGGACACTTC
TRBV4-2,-,-,TRBJ1-5,CASSPEDLSNQPQHF,TGTGCCAGCAGCCCGGAGGATCTTAGCAATCAGCCCCAGCATTTT
TRBV7-8,-,-,TRBJ1-2,CASSLDRGSYGYTF,TGTGCCAGCAGCTTAGATAGGGGGTCCTATGGCTACACCTTC
TRBV2,-,TRBD1,TRBJ2-2,CASSPTGGVVGELFF,TGTGCCAGCAGTCCAACAGGGGGCGTAGTCGGGGAGCTGTTTTTT
TRBV19,-,-,TRBJ1-1,CASSIDRVRGEAFF,TGTGCCAGTAGTATAGATAGGGTCCGGGGGGAAGCTTTCTTT
TRBV19,few,-,TRBJ1-1,CASSINERNTEAFF,TGTGCCAGTAGTATCAACGAGAGGAACACTGAAGCTTTCTTT
TRBV7-9,-,-,TRBJ2-1,CASSFGGSLDEQFF,TGTGCCAGCAGCTTCGGCGGGTCCCTGGATGAGCAGTTCTTC
TRBV6-2/TRBV6-3,-,-,TRBJ1-1,CASSSRGFSTEAFF,TGTGCCAGCAGTTCCAGGGGATTCTCCACTGAAGCTTTCTTT